The T cell receptor (beta chain) described here comes from a study of tumor-infiltrating lymphocytes in primary liver carcinoma. Note on this clonotype: A junction boundary mismatches the germline segment, possibly from a read error.

Co-extracting RNA and DNA was done with about 20-34 mg of unsorted bulk tissue as input. In germline, CDR1 is MNHNY, CDR2 SVGAGI (reference sequence). The CDR3 runs to 15 residues. From approximately 0.5 ug of total RNA, TCR beta-specific cDNA was reverse-transcribed using a constant-region primer. A slightly modified ARM-PCR protocol with three nested multiplex PCR rounds produced these TCR beta libraries. Researchers ran the first two PCR rounds for roughly 11 cycles each with TRBV1-TRBV30 forward primers and a C-beta reverse primer. TCRdb itself ran the multiplex PCR reads through MiXCR, one entry per CDR3 protein. Of 20,000 to 25,000 distinct CDR3 sequences in the sample, over 60% were seen once.

The TCR sequence derives from a woman aged 25 to 45 with primary liver carcinoma and hepatitis B virus infection. The chain carries TRBV6-6 and TRBJ1-1; weak D call: TRBD1 (5 bases). The sequencing sample was made of liver tumor tissue from sampling region 1. Subset of the sample: tumor region T1, superior pole. DNA for the CDR3: TGTGCCAGCAAAGGAGGTGGGGGATACAGCTCTGAAACTTTCTTT. It is translated as CASKGGGGYSSETFF.